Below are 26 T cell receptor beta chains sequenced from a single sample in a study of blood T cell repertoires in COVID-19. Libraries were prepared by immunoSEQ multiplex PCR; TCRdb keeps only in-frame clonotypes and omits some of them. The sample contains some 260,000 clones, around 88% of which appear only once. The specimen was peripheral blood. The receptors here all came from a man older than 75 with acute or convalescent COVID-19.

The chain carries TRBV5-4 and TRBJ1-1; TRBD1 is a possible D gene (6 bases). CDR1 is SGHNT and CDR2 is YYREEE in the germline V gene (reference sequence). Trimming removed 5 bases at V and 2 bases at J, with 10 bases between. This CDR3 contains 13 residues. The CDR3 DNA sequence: TGTGCCAGCAGTGGACAGATCAACACTGAAGCTTTCTTT. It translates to CASSGQINTEAFF.

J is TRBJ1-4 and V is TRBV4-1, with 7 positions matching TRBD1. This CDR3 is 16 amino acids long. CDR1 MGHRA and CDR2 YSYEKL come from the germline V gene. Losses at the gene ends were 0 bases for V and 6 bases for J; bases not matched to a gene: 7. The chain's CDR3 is CASSQDRGTAYEKLFF. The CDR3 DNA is TGCGCCAGCAGCCAAGATAGGGGGACAGCCTATGAAAAACTGTTTTTT.

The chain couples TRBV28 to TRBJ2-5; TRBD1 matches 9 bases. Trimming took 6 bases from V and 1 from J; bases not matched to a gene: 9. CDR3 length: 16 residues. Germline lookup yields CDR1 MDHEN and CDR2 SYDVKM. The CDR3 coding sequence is TGTGCCAGCAGCCGCTCCGGGACAGGGCGCCAAGAGACCCAGTACTTC. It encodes CASSRSGTGRQETQYF.

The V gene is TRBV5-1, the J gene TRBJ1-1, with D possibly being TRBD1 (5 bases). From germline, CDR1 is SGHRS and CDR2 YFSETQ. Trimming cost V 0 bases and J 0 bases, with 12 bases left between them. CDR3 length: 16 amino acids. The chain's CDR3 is CASSLEAGRVNTEAFF. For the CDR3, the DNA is TGCGCCAGCAGCTTGGAGGCAGGGAGGGTGAACACTGAAGCTTTCTTT. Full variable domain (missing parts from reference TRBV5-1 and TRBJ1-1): KAGVTQTPRYLIKTRGQQVTLSCSPISGHRSVSWYQQTPGQGLQFLFEYFSETQRNKGNFPGRFSGRQFSNSRSEMNVSTLELGDSALYLCASSLEAGRVNTEAFFGQGTRLTVV.

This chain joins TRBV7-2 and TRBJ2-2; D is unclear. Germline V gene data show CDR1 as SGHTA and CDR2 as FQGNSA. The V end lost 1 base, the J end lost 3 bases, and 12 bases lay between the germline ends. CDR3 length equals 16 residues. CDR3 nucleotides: TGTGCCAGCAGCTTAGAACCGGTAGTTCACACCGGGGAGCTGTTTTTT. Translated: CASSLEPVVHTGELFF.

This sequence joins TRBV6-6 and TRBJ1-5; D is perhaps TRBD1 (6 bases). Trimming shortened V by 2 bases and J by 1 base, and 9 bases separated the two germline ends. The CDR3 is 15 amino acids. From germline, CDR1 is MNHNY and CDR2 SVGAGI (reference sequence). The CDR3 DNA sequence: TGTGCCAGCAGTTACGTCACAGGGAGCAATCAGCCCCAGCATTTT. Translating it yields CASSYVTGSNQPQHF.

The CDR3 DNA is TGTGCCAGTAGCGATGACAGGGGCATCAATCAGCCCCAGCATTTT. Its protein product is CASSDDRGINQPQHF. This chain connects TRBV19 to TRBJ1-5; 8 bases agree with TRBD1. CDR1 and CDR2 (germline): LNHDA, SQIVND (reference sequence). The CDR3 consists of 15 residues. Trimming removed 6 bases from V and 3 bases from J; junction bases left unmatched: 7.

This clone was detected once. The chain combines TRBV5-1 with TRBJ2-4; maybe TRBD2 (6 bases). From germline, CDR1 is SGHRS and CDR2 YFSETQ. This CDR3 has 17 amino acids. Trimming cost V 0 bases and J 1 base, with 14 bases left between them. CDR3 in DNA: TGCGCCAGCAGCTTGGCAGTTGGGGGGACCGCCAAAAACATTCAGTACTTC. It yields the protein CASSLAVGGTAKNIQYF.

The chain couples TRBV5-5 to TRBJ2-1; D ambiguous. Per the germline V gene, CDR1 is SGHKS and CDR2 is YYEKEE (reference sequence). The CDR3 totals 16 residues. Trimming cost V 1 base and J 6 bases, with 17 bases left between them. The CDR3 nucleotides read TGTGCCAGCAGCTTGTATGTCGCACTACCTGCCAATGAGCAGTTCTTC. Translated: CASSLYVALPANEQFF.

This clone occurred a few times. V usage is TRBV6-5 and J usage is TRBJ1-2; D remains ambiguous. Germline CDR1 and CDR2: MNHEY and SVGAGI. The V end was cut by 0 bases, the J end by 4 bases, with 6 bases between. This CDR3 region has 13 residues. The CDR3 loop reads CASSYSGLYGYTF. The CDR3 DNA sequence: TGTGCCAGCAGTTACTCTGGACTCTATGGCTACACCTTC.

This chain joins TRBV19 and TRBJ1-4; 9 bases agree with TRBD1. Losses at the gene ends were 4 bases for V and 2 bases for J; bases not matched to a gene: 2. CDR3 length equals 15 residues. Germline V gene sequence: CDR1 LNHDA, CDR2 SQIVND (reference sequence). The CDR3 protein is CASSTTGGTNEKLFF. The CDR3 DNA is TGTGCCAGTAGTACCACAGGGGGCACTAATGAAAAACTGTTTTTT.

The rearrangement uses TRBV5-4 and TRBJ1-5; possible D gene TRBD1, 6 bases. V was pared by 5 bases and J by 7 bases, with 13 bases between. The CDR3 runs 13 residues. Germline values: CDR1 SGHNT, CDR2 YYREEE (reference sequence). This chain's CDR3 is CASSLQGGQPQHF. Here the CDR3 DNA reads TGTGCCAGCAGTTTACAGGGCGGCCAGCCCCAGCATTTT.

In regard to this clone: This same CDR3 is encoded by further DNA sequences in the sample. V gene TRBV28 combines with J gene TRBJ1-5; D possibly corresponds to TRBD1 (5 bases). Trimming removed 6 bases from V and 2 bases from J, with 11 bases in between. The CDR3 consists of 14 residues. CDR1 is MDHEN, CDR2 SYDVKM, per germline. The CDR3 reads CASSLTVGNQPQHF. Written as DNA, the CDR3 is TGTGCCAGCAGCCTGACAGTAGGCAATCAGCCCCAGCATTTT.

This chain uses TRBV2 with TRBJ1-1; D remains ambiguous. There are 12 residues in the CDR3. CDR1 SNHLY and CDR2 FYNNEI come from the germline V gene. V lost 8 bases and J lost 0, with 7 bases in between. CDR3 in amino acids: CASLRLNTEAFF. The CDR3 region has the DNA TGTGCCAGCCTCAGGTTGAACACTGAAGCTTTCTTT.

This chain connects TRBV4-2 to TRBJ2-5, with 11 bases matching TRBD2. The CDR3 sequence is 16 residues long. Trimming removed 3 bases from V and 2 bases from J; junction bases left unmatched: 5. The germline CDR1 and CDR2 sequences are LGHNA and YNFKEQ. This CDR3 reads CASSHPVAGGQETQYF. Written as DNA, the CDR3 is TGTGCCAGCAGCCATCCTGTAGCGGGAGGGCAAGAGACCCAGTACTTC.

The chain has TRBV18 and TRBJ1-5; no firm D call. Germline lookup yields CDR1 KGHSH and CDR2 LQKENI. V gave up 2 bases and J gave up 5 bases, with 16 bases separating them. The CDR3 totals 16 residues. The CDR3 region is CASSPSQAAAHQPQHF. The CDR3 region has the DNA TGTGCCAGCTCACCAAGTCAGGCTGCCGCACATCAGCCCCAGCATTTT.

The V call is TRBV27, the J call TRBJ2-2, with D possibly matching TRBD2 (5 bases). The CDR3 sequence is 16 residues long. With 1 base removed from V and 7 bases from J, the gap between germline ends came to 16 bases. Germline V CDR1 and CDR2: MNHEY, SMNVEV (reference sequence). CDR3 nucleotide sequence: TGTGCCAGCAGTTTATTTCTTTTGGTTGGAGGCGGGGAGCTGTTTTTT. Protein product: CASSLFLLVGGGELFF.

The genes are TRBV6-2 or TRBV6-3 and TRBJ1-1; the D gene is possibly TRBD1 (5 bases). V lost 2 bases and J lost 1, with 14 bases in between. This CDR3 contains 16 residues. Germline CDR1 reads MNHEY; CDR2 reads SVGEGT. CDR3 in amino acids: CASSYGTGRTNTEAFF. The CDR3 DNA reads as TGTGCCAGCAGTTACGGGACCGGGAGGACGAACACTGAAGCTTTCTTT.

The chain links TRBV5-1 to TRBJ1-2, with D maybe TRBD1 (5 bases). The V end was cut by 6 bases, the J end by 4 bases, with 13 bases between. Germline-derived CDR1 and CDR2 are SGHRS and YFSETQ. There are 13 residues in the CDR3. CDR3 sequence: CASNPQGGYGYTF. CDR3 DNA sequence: TGCGCCAGCAACCCTCAGGGAGGCTATGGCTACACCTTC.

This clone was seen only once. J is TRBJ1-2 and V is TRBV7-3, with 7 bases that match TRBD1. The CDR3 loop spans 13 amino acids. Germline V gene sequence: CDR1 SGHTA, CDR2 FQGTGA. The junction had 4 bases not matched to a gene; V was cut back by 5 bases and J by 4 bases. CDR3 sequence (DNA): TGTGCCAGCAGCCAGGGACAGATCTATGGCTACACCTTC. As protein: CASSQGQIYGYTF.

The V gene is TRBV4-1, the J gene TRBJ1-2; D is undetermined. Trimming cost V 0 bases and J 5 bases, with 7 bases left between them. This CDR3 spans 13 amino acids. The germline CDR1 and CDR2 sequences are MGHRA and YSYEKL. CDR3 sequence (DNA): TGCGCCAGCAGCCAAGATGGCAATTATGGCTACACCTTC. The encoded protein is CASSQDGNYGYTF.

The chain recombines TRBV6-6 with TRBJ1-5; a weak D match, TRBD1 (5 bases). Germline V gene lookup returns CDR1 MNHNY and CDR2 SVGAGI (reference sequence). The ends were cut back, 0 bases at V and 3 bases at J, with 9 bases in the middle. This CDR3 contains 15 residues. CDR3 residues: CASSYSGPYNQPQHF. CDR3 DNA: TGTGCCAGCAGTTACTCGGGGCCATACAATCAGCCCCAGCATTTT.

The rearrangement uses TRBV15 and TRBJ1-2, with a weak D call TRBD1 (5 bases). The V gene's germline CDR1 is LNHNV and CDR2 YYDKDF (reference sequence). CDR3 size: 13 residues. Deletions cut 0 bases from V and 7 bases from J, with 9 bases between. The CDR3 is CATSRDRVFGYTF. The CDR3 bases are TGTGCCACCAGCAGAGACAGGGTGTTTGGCTACACCTTC.

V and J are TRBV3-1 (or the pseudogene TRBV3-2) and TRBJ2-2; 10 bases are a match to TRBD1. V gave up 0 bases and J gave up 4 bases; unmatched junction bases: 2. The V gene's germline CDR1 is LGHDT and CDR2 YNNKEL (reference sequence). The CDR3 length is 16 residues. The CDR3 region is CASSQDGTGVTGELFF. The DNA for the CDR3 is TGTGCCAGCAGCCAAGATGGGACAGGGGTCACCGGGGAGCTGTTTTTT.

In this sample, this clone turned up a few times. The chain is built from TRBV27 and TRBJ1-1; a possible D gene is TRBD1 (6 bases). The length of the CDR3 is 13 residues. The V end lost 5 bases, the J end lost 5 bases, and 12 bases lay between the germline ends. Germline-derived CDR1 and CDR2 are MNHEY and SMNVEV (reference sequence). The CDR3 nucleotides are TGTGCCAGCAGTATTCTCAGGGGAACTGAAGCTTTCTTT. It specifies CASSILRGTEAFF.

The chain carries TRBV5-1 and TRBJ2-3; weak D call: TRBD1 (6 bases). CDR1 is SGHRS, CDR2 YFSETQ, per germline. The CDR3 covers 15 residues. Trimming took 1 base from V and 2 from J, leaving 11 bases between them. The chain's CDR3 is CASSLQDRNTDTQYF. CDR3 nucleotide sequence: TGCGCCAGCAGCTTGCAGGACAGAAACACAGATACGCAGTATTTT. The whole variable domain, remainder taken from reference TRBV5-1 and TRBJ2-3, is KAGVTQTPRYLIKTRGQQVTLSCSPISGHRSVSWYQQTPGQGLQFLFEYFSETQRNKGNFPGRFSGRQFSNSRSEMNVSTLELGDSALYLCASSLQDRNTDTQYFGPGTRLTVL.